One and the same sample provided the 21 T cell receptor beta chains below, sequenced in a study of blood T cell repertoires in COVID-19 (dated by TCRdb to 2020 to 2021). Library generation was performed with the immunoSEQ multiplex PCR assay. In TCRdb, the immuneACCESS table is reduced to in-frame sequences with V and J assigned. These tables do not hold every clone; where another copy was compared, an unresolved V gene accounts for under half, and the others remain unexplained. Across this sample there are approximately 270,000 clones, with approximately 83% seen only once. More than 15% of the sample is held by the ten biggest clonotypes. Source material: peripheral blood. The receptors here all came from a person aged 70 to 85 with COVID-19, enrolled during active disease.

The chain uses TRBV2 and TRBJ2-5, with D unresolved. The CDR3 has 12 residues. Between the trimmed V and J ends, which lost 2 bases and 5 bases, there was a span of 6 bases. From germline, CDR1 is SNHLY and CDR2 FYNNEI. The CDR3 loop is CASSESVETQYF. CDR3 nucleotides: TGTGCCAGCAGTGAATCGGTTGAGACCCAGTACTTC.

The CDR3 DNA follows: TGTGCCAGCACCATGAGCGGCGCATATAACAATCAGCCCCAGCATTTT. Amino acids: CASTMSGAYNNQPQHF. This rearrangement joins TRBV2 to TRBJ1-5; D gene unclear. Germline CDR1 SNHLY, CDR2 FYNNEI. This CDR3 has 16 residues. Trimming took off 7 bases at V and 3 bases at J, with 19 bases between the two ends. The full variable domain, its missing parts supplied by reference TRBV2 and TRBJ1-5, is EPEVTQTPSHQVTQMGQEVILRCVPISNHLYFYWYRQILGQKVEFLVSFYNNEISEKSEIFDDQFSVERPDGSNFTLKIRSTKLEDSAMYFCASTMSGAYNNQPQHFGDGTRLSIL.

This clone was seen only once. The CDR3 loop reads CATTSGNQETQYF. CDR3 nucleotide sequence: TGTGCCACTACTAGCGGAAACCAAGAGACCCAGTACTTC. The chain links TRBV28 to TRBJ2-5; 8 bases line up with TRBD2. This CDR3 is built from 13 residues. The V segment lost 10 bases and the J segment 0 bases; nucleotides outside the gene matches: 4. The germline V gene has CDR1 MDHEN and CDR2 SYDVKM.

This clone was recorded a few times. At one end the junction does not follow the germline gene, possibly because of a read error. The chain employs TRBV12-3 or TRBV12-4 and TRBJ1-3, with 8 bases identical to TRBD1. The CDR3 covers 12 residues. The CDR3 DNA reads TGTGCCAGCAGTCATGGACAGGGAAAGGAACATTTT. Its translation is CASSHGQGKEHF.

The gene calls are TRBV6-4 and TRBJ1-1, with D hard to call. The germline V gene encodes CDR1 MRHNA and CDR2 SNTAGT. The CDR3 spans 13 residues. V shed 4 bases and J shed 2 bases, with 8 bases lying between them. The CDR3 DNA follows: TGTGCCAGCAGTGCTGAAGCCAACACTGAAGCTTTCTTT. It translates to CASSAEANTEAFF.

This CDR3 reads CASNRLANEKLFF. Here the CDR3 DNA reads TGTGCCAGTAATCGGTTGGCTAATGAAAAACTGTTTTTT. The chain uses TRBV19 and TRBJ1-4, with D unresolved. Germline CDR1 LNHDA, CDR2 SQIVND (reference sequence). The V end was cut by 7 bases, the J end by 3 bases, with 9 bases between. This CDR3 comprises 13 residues.

The chain couples TRBV9 to TRBJ2-7, with 8 bases matching TRBD2. The CDR3 is 14 amino acids. CDR1 is SGDLS and CDR2 is YYNGEE in the germline V gene. V was pared by 0 bases and J by 3 bases, with 2 bases of the junction left unmatched. The CDR3 protein is CASSVARGGYEQYF. The CDR3 region has the DNA TGTGCCAGCAGCGTAGCTCGGGGGGGCTACGAGCAGTACTTC.

The gene calls are TRBV18 and TRBJ2-7; 8 nucleotides line up with TRBD1. CDR1 is KGHSH and CDR2 is LQKENI in the germline V gene. The CDR3 runs 16 residues. The J segment lost 6 bases and the V segment lost 1 base, leaving 11 bases of the junction unmatched. The CDR3: CASSPRVRGQGGEQYF. The CDR3 DNA reads TGTGCCAGCTCACCACGCGTCAGGGGGCAGGGGGGCGAGCAGTACTTC.

The gene calls are TRBV2 and TRBJ2-3; TRBD1 matches at 8 bases. The CDR3 consists of 16 residues. The germline V gene encodes CDR1 SNHLY and CDR2 FYNNEI. Trimming removed 3 bases from V and 2 bases from J; junction bases left unmatched: 7. The CDR3 nucleotides are TGTGCCAGCAGTGAGCGGGGACAGGAATTCACAGATACGCAGTATTTT. Translation: CASSERGQEFTDTQYF. Combining the CDR3 with reference TRBV2 and TRBJ2-3 gives the whole variable domain EPEVTQTPSHQVTQMGQEVILRCVPISNHLYFYWYRQILGQKVEFLVSFYNNEISEKSEIFDDQFSVERPDGSNFTLKIRSTKLEDSAMYFCASSERGQEFTDTQYFGPGTRLTVL.

The rearrangement joins TRBV6-4 to TRBJ2-2, with D hard to call. This CDR3 has 14 residues. V shed 5 bases and J shed 3 bases, with 10 bases lying between them. Germline CDR1 and CDR2: MRHNA and SNTAGT. The CDR3 loop is CASSPDQDTGELFF. The CDR3 DNA reads as TGTGCCAGCAGTCCCGACCAGGACACCGGGGAGCTGTTTTTT.

This clone was detected ten times or more. The rearrangement links TRBV7-6 to TRBJ2-7; D perhaps matches TRBD1 (5 bases). The CDR3 extends over 15 amino acids. The V gene lost 6 bases and the J gene lost 3 bases, with 18 bases spanning the gap. Germline CDR1 and CDR2: SGHVS and FNYEAQ. CDR3 nucleotides: TGTGCCAGCAGTACTCGAGACAGCTTTAACTACGAGCAGTACTTC. Translated, it gives CASSTRDSFNYEQYF.

This chain connects TRBV5-6 to TRBJ1-4, with D possibly being TRBD1 (6 bases). Germline lookup yields CDR1 SGHDT and CDR2 YYEEEE. The CDR3 spans 15 residues. V dropped 4 bases and J dropped 2 bases, with 12 bases sitting between them. CDR3 in amino acids: CASSLKGQTNEKLFF. The CDR3 DNA is TGTGCCAGCAGCCTAAAAGGACAGACTAATGAAAAACTGTTTTTT.

The rearrangement joins TRBV6-5 to TRBJ1-1, with TRBD1 matching over 7 bases. CDR3 length: 13 amino acids. Germline loops: CDR1 MNHEY, CDR2 SVGAGI. The J segment lost 4 bases and the V segment lost 6 bases, leaving 5 bases of the junction unmatched. The CDR3 loop is CASRPTGSTEAFF. The CDR3 DNA reads as TGTGCCAGCAGACCGACAGGGAGCACTGAAGCTTTCTTT.

V usage is TRBV5-4 and J usage is TRBJ1-2; maybe TRBD1 (5 bases). CDR1 is SGHNT, CDR2 YYREEE, per germline (reference sequence). V was shortened by 0 bases and J by 8 bases, with 11 bases between the two germline ends. CDR3 size: 13 residues. CDR3 DNA sequence: TGTGCCAGCAGCTTGGCCCAAGGGGTCGGCTACACCTTC. Translated: CASSLAQGVGYTF.

The CDR3 DNA reads as TGTGCCAGCAGTTTAAAGGGGGCAGGGTGGGGAGAGACCCAGTACTTC. Translation: CASSLKGAGWGETQYF. The chain employs TRBV27 and TRBJ2-5, with TRBD1 matching 7 bases. The J segment lost 4 bases and the V segment lost 2 bases, leaving 10 bases of the junction unmatched. The germline V gene encodes CDR1 MNHEY and CDR2 SMNVEV (reference sequence). The CDR3 is made up of 16 amino acids.

The genes are TRBV5-5 and TRBJ1-5, with D maybe TRBD1 (5 bases). This CDR3 region has 16 residues. Per germline, CDR1 SGHKS and CDR2 YYEKEE (reference sequence). Deletions cut 1 base from V and 0 bases from J, with 11 bases between. The CDR3, as DNA: TGTGCCAGCAGCTTGCAGGGAGGTCATAGCAATCAGCCCCAGCATTTT. It translates to CASSLQGGHSNQPQHF.

A single count supports this clone. The chain is built from TRBV5-5 and TRBJ1-5; no definite D call. The CDR3 loop spans 14 amino acids. The germline V and J ends were trimmed by 4 bases and 5 bases, with 13 bases remaining between them. Germline V gene lookup returns CDR1 SGHKS and CDR2 YYEKEE (reference sequence). The CDR3 loop is CASSHPGRDQPQHF. The CDR3 DNA reads TGTGCCAGCAGCCACCCGGGGAGGGATCAGCCCCAGCATTTT.

The rearrangement links TRBV11-2 to TRBJ2-7; 9 nucleotides line up with TRBD1. After removal of 5 bases from V and 0 bases from J, the junction contained 11 bases not matched to a gene. Germline V CDR1 and CDR2: SGHAT, FQNNGV. This CDR3 contains 17 residues. Here the CDR3 reads CASSPTGGNFLSYEQYF. The DNA for the CDR3 is TGTGCCAGCAGCCCGACAGGGGGTAACTTCCTCTCCTACGAGCAGTACTTC.

The chain is built from TRBV4-3 and TRBJ2-2; D is unclear. V gave up 1 base and J gave up 2 bases, with 11 bases separating them. The germline V gene encodes CDR1 LGHNA and CDR2 YSLEER. The CDR3 contains 16 residues. The CDR3 DNA follows: TGCGCCAGCAGCCAAGGGCAGTTGGTAAACACCGGGGAGCTGTTTTTT. This gives the protein CASSQGQLVNTGELFF.

The chain is built from TRBV10-3 and TRBJ2-2, with 7 bases lining up with TRBD1. Germline CDR1 ENHRY, CDR2 SYGVKD. The CDR3 extends over 14 amino acids. J lost 0 bases, V lost 11 bases, and 6 bases had no gene match. The CDR3 protein is CAAQQGPNTGELFF. CDR3 sequence (DNA): TGTGCCGCGCAACAGGGGCCGAACACCGGGGAGCTGTTTTTT.

This clone was seen more than once but under ten times. V gene TRBV6-1 combines with J gene TRBJ1-1; 7 bases agree with TRBD1. The germline V gene encodes CDR1 MNHNS and CDR2 SASEGT. This CDR3 is built from 16 residues. V trimming: 4 bases; J trimming: 0 bases; junction bases outside the gene matches: 8. The CDR3 coding sequence is TGTGCCAGCAGTGCGACAGGGAGAGCGGTGAACACTGAAGCTTTCTTT. This sequence encodes CASSATGRAVNTEAFF.